The source of this TCR beta chain is a study of cytomegalovirus exposure and HLA in healthy donors. Study observations and caveats: Most sequenced TCRs were rare (though some public TCRs occurred in many donors). According to the study, approximately 150 TCR beta chains were cytomegalovirus-associated. Using the classifier, cytomegalovirus status was reportedly diagnosed with high specificity and sensitivity.

Generated by immunoSEQ multiplex PCR, the TCRdb table keeps only in-frame clones and is missing some. The profile shows some 150,000 clones, around 89% of them singletons. The CDR3 sequence is 15 residues long. Looked up from germline, CDR1 is SGHRS and CDR2 is YFSETQ. V was trimmed by 0 bases and J by 7 bases, leaving 14 bases between them. With respect to this clone: As yet, its antigen is unknown.

The receptor comes from a young man in good health and CMV-seronegative. The V and J genes are TRBV5-1 and TRBJ2-1; no clear D. The sample consisted of PBMCs. This chain's CDR3 is CASSLEVGSYNEQFF. CDR3 nucleotides: TGCGCCAGCAGCTTGGAGGTCGGTAGCTATAATGAGCAGTTCTTC.